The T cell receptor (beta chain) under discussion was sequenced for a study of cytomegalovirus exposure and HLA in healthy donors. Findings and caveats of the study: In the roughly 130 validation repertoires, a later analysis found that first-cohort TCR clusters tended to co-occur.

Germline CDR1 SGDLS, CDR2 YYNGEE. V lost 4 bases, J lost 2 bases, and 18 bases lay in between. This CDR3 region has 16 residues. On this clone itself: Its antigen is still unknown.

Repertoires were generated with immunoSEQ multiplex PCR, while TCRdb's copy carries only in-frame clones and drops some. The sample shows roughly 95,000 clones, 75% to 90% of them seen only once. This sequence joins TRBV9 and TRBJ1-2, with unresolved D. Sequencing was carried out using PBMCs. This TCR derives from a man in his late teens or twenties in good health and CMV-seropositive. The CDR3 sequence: CASSLLPSGWNYGYTF. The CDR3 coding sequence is TGTGCCAGCAGCCTACTTCCCTCCGGGTGGAACTATGGCTACACCTTC.